The 5 T cell receptor beta chains presented below share a single source sample, sequenced in a study of breast tumors, draining lymph nodes, adjacent tissues. TCRdb processed the multiplex PCR reads anew with MiXCR; each CDR3 protein has one entry. The sample shows a few hundred thousand distinct CDR3 sequences, less than 40% of them seen only once. Breast cancer patients provided tissue from their axillary draining lymph nodes. The sequenced sample was axillary lymph node tissue. The receptors here all came from a female donor with breast cancer. Some clones in this sample may be carry-over from other donors' samples.

This clonotype has at least ten counts. The chain couples TRBV2 to TRBJ2-2; tentatively, D is TRBD1 (5 bases). This CDR3 region has 14 residues. The V end lost 6 bases, the J end lost 6 bases, and 14 bases lay between the germline ends. Per the germline V gene, CDR1 is SNHLY and CDR2 is FYNNEI. The CDR3 sequence: CASRHTLGAGELFF. CDR3 coding DNA: TGTGCCAGCAGACACACGCTAGGGGCCGGGGAGCTGTTTTTT.

This clonotype was seen a handful of times. A much larger clone is a single base away; this may be a read error. The V gene is TRBV20-1, the J gene TRBJ2-5, with 9 bases fitting TRBD2. The germline gives CDR1 DFQATT, CDR2 SNEGSKA (reference sequence). The V gene end was trimmed by 0 bases and the J gene end by 5 bases; junction bases not matched to a gene: 10. This CDR3 is 16 amino acids long. The CDR3 here is CSARDHGGRALETQYF. The CDR3 DNA reads TGCAGTGCTAGAGATCATGGCGGGAGGGCTCTGGAGACCCAGTACTTC.

The chain employs TRBV19 and TRBJ2-3, with 7 bases that match TRBD1. The germline V gene encodes CDR1 LNHDA and CDR2 SQIVND (reference sequence). This CDR3 region has 15 residues. Losses at the gene ends were 4 bases for V and 3 bases for J; bases not matched to a gene: 7. The CDR3 loop reads CASSKQGSVTDTQYF. CDR3 sequence (DNA): TGTGCCAGTAGTAAACAGGGGAGTGTGACAGATACGCAGTATTTT.

This chain connects TRBV10-3 to TRBJ1-6; no firm D call. Trimming removed 10 bases from V and 0 bases from J, with 10 bases in between. The CDR3 sequence is 14 residues long. Germline V gives CDR1 ENHRY, CDR2 SYGVKD. The CDR3 loop is CATRTSSYNSPLHF. The DNA for the CDR3 is TGTGCCACCAGGACGAGCTCCTATAATTCACCCCTCCACTTT.

This clonotype appeared many times. The chain carries TRBV12-3 or TRBV12-4 and TRBJ1-2; tentative D call: TRBD1 (5 bases). Trimming removed 3 bases at V and 4 bases at J, with 15 bases between. The length of the CDR3 is 15 residues. This CDR3 is CASSLRWGPSYGYTF. CDR3 bases: TGTGCCAGCAGTTTGAGATGGGGCCCCTCCTATGGCTACACCTTC.